Shown below are 30 T cell receptor beta chains from a single sample sequenced in a study of T cells in Graves' hyperthyroidism and ophthalmopathy. RNA transcripts were the template for amplifying TCR beta CDR3 regions. During a first-round RT-PCR of the TCR CDR3, the HTBI primer set was used. In TCRdb, the multiplex PCR reads were re-called with MiXCR into one record per CDR3 protein. The sample lists fewer than 500,000 distinct CDR3 sequences; approximately 14% were seen once. The material sequenced was blood. Receptors originate from a man younger than 35 with Graves' ophthalmopathy.

This clonotype occurred a few times. The chain uses TRBV2 and TRBJ2-6; D uncertain. Germline values: CDR1 SNHLY, CDR2 FYNNEI. The CDR3 is 14 amino acids. The V and J ends lost 8 bases and 0 bases respectively, with 8 bases between them. CDR3 nucleotides: TGTGCCAGCTCCCAGTTCTCTGGGGCCAACGTCCTGACTTTC. It encodes CASSQFSGANVLTF.

The table lists this clonotype with a few counts. The chain has TRBV30 and TRBJ2-3; 8 bases are shared with TRBD2. J lost 6 bases, V lost 1 base, and 3 bases had no gene match. This CDR3 is 13 amino acids long. Per germline, CDR1 GTSNPN and CDR2 SVGIG (reference sequence). The chain's CDR3 is CAWSGLATDTQYF. The CDR3 region has the DNA TGTGCCTGGAGTGGACTAGCGACCGATACGCAGTATTTT.

The sample holds many counts of this clonotype. This chain connects TRBV2 to TRBJ1-1; D may be TRBD1 (5 bases). CDR3 length equals 14 residues. V dropped 7 bases and J dropped 4 bases, with 16 bases sitting between them. Per the germline V gene, CDR1 is SNHLY and CDR2 is FYNNEI. CDR3 sequence reads: CASITGLGGTEAFF. The DNA for the CDR3 is TGTGCCAGCATTACTGGGCTGGGGGGCACTGAAGCTTTCTTT.

In its sample, this clonotype was seen many times. The chain combines TRBV20-1 with TRBJ2-7, with 7 bases identical to TRBD1. The length of the CDR3 is 15 residues. Germline CDR1 DFQATT, CDR2 SNEGSKA (reference sequence). J lost 5 bases, V lost 0 bases, and 10 bases had no gene match. Here the CDR3 reads CSARDPPTGTHEQYF. Written as DNA, the CDR3 is TGCAGTGCTAGAGATCCCCCGACAGGGACCCACGAGCAGTACTTC.

Only a few counts were recorded for this clonotype. The CDR3 reads CASSPDTNYNSPLHF. CDR3 coding DNA: TGTGCCAGCTCACCCGACACCAACTATAATTCACCCCTCCACTTT. V gene TRBV18 combines with J gene TRBJ1-6; no reliable D call. Per the germline V gene, CDR1 is KGHSH and CDR2 is LQKENI. The V end lost 3 bases, the J end lost 3 bases, and 9 bases lay between the germline ends. The CDR3 covers 15 residues.

This clonotype has only a few counts. V usage is TRBV19 and J usage is TRBJ2-4; D is unresolved. The CDR3 extends over 13 amino acids. From germline, CDR1 is LNHDA and CDR2 SQIVND (reference sequence). Trimming stripped 5 bases from V and 8 bases from J, with 13 bases between. The CDR3, as DNA: TGTGCCAGTAGTCCCCCATCGAAAGACATTCAGTACTTC. It specifies CASSPPSKDIQYF.

This clonotype was counted ten times or more. CDR3 in DNA: TGTGCCAGCAGTTCTAACGGGGTCTACGAGCAGTACTTC. Translated: CASSSNGVYEQYF. V gene TRBV12-3 or TRBV12-4 combines with J gene TRBJ2-7; maybe TRBD2 (5 bases). V was clipped by 4 bases and J by 3 bases, with 10 bases between them. This CDR3 is built from 13 residues.

Note on this clonotype: Possible read error: a much larger clone is one base away. V and J are TRBV20-1 and TRBJ2-1; D uncertain. Near its end, the DNA agrees better with TRBJ2-7, so the J call may be wrong. CDR3 length: 11 amino acids. CDR1 is DFQATT and CDR2 is SNEGSKA in the germline V gene (reference sequence). CDR3 in DNA: TGCAGTGCTAATACTTACAATGAGCAGTACTTC. This encodes CSANTYNEQYF.

The chain joins TRBV19 to TRBJ2-7; TRBD2 matches at 9 bases. Germline V gene data show CDR1 as LNHDA and CDR2 as SQIVND (reference sequence). The CDR3 runs 16 residues. The trim removed 5 bases at V and 0 bases at J, leaving 8 bases unmatched. The CDR3 DNA is TGTGCCAGTAGTCCGGGCGCGGGAGGGAGCTCCTACGAGCAGTACTTC. Protein: CASSPGAGGSSYEQYF. Based on the CDR3 plus reference TRBV19 and TRBJ2-7, the full variable domain is DGGITQSPKYLFRKEGQNVTLSCEQNLNHDAMYWYRQDPGQGLRLIYYSQIVNDFQKGDIAEGYSVSREKKESFPLTVTSAQKNPTAFYLCASSPGAGGSSYEQYFGPGTRLTVT.

The sample holds many counts of this clonotype. V usage is TRBV6-6 and J usage is TRBJ2-2, with D unresolved. The CDR3 sequence is 15 residues long. Trimming stripped 0 bases from V and 0 bases from J, with 5 bases between. The germline V gene encodes CDR1 MNHNY and CDR2 SVGAGI (reference sequence). The CDR3 reads CASSYSTTNTGELFF. The DNA for the CDR3 is TGTGCCAGCAGTTACTCGACAACGAACACCGGGGAGCTGTTTTTT.

Turning to this clonotype: A much larger clone differs from this one at a single base, so this may be a read error. The V call is TRBV5-8, the J call TRBJ2-5; a possible D gene is TRBD2 (6 bases). The CDR3 contains 17 residues. Germline V gene data show CDR1 as SGHTS and CDR2 as YDEGEE. CDR3 amino acids: CASSLGGSSGLQETQHF. CDR3 DNA sequence: TGTGCCAGCAGCTTGGGGGGTAGTAGCGGCCTCCAAGAGACCCAGCACTTC.

The chain uses TRBV5-1 and TRBJ2-3, with 10 bases identical to TRBD2. V was clipped by 4 bases and J by 0 bases; unmatched bases: 14. Per the germline V gene, CDR1 is SGHRS and CDR2 is YFSETQ. CDR3 length: 19 residues. CDR3 DNA sequence: TGCGCCAGCAGCCCTGGAGCTAGCGGGGGACCCTCTAGCACAGATACGCAGTATTTT. The encoded protein is CASSPGASGGPSSTDTQYF.

This chain joins TRBV3-1 and TRBJ2-2, with D uncertain. Germline CDR1 is LGHDT and CDR2 is YNNKEL (reference sequence). V lost 2 bases to trimming and J lost 0 bases, with 10 bases between them. There are 16 residues in the CDR3. The CDR3 spells CASSQSGYTNTGELFF. CDR3 DNA: TGTGCCAGCAGCCAATCGGGCTATACGAACACCGGGGAGCTGTTTTTT. The full variable domain, in which reference TRBV3-1 and TRBJ2-2 provide the parts outside the CDR3, is DTAVSQTPKYLVTQMGNDKSIKCEQNLGHDTMYWYKQDSKKFLKIMFSYNNKELIINETVPNRFSPKSPDKAHLNLHINSLELGDSAVYFCASSQSGYTNTGELFFGEGSRLTVL.

This clonotype was detected only a few times. This chain joins TRBV19 and TRBJ1-1, with a tentative D call TRBD1 (5 bases). This CDR3 comprises 16 residues. Germline CDR1 and CDR2: LNHDA and SQIVND (reference sequence). Trimming left V 6 bases short and J 5 bases short, with 22 bases between. CDR3 protein: CASRYLWTHRRTEAFF. CDR3 bases: TGTGCCAGTAGATACTTATGGACACACCGGAGGACTGAAGCTTTCTTT. Combining the CDR3 with reference TRBV19 and TRBJ1-1 gives the whole variable domain DGGITQSPKYLFRKEGQNVTLSCEQNLNHDAMYWYRQDPGQGLRLIYYSQIVNDFQKGDIAEGYSVSREKKESFPLTVTSAQKNPTAFYLCASRYLWTHRRTEAFFGQGTRLTVV.

This clonotype was observed a handful of times. The rearrangement uses TRBV6-2 or TRBV6-3 and TRBJ2-1, with no clear D. V shed 4 bases and J shed 1 base, with 8 bases lying between them. The CDR3 is 14 amino acids. The germline V gene encodes CDR1 MNHEY and CDR2 SVGEGT. Here the CDR3 reads CASSSSPSYNEQFF. As DNA, the CDR3 is TGTGCCAGCAGTTCCTCCCCGTCCTACAATGAGCAGTTCTTC.

This clonotype has a handful of counts. The chain recombines TRBV2 with TRBJ1-5, with D possibly TRBD1 on 5 matching bases. Germline V gives CDR1 SNHLY, CDR2 FYNNEI. V was cut by 8 bases and J by 11 bases, with 13 bases left in between. The CDR3 loop spans 11 amino acids. The CDR3 sequence: CASGPGLTQHF. DNA of the CDR3: TGTGCCAGCGGGCCGGGGCTGACCCAGCATTTT.

This clonotype has a handful of counts. The chain couples TRBV15 to TRBJ2-7, with D possibly matching TRBD1 (6 bases). This CDR3 spans 17 amino acids. Trimming pared 0 bases from V and 2 bases from J, leaving 17 bases between. Germline loops: CDR1 LNHNV, CDR2 YYDKDF (reference sequence). For the CDR3, the DNA is TGTGCCACCAGCAGAGATAAAGACAGGCAACTGGCCTACGAGCAGTACTTC. As protein: CATSRDKDRQLAYEQYF.

The chain links TRBV5-4 to TRBJ2-4, with unresolved D. Looked up from germline, CDR1 is SGHNT and CDR2 is YYREEE (reference sequence). The CDR3 sequence is 14 residues long. The V end lost 0 bases, the J end lost 6 bases, and 10 bases lay between the germline ends. CDR3 residues: CASSLVNSLNIQYF. The CDR3 DNA sequence: TGTGCCAGCAGCTTGGTGAATTCCCTAAACATTCAGTACTTC.

The sample holds a few counts of this clonotype. One base away lies a much larger clone, so this may be a sequencing read error. V is TRBV20-1 and J is TRBJ2-5; D gene unclear. Looked up from germline, CDR1 is DFQATT and CDR2 is SNEGSKA (reference sequence). The CDR3 consists of 11 residues. The CDR3 nucleotides are TGCAGTGCTATACCTGAAGAGACCCAGCACTTC. This gives the protein CSAIPEETQHF.

The sample holds many counts of this clonotype. The chain recombines TRBV12-5 with TRBJ2-1; TRBD1 matches at 9 bases. CDR1 is LGHNT, CDR2 FRNRAP, per germline. The CDR3 extends over 17 amino acids. V shed 1 base, J shed 5 bases, and the junction held 9 bases outside the gene matches. The CDR3 sequence: CASGLALRDRVNNEQFF. The DNA of the CDR3 is TGTGCTAGTGGTTTGGCTCTCCGGGACAGGGTCAACAATGAGCAGTTCTTC.

This clonotype showed up many times. In DNA form, the CDR3 reads TGTGCCAGCAGCTCGGGACAGGGCAGGGATGAGCAGTTCTTC. It translates to CASSSGQGRDEQFF. This chain joins TRBV11-3 and TRBJ2-1; 9 nucleotides agree with TRBD1. This CDR3 has 14 residues. The germline gives CDR1 SGHNT, CDR2 YENEEA. Trimming cost V 4 bases and J 8 bases; bases outside gene matches: 6.

There are many counts of this clonotype. The gene calls are TRBV7-6 and TRBJ2-3; TRBD2 aligns across 9 bases. Trimming at V came to 2 bases and at J to 3 bases, leaving 9 bases not matched to a gene. The CDR3 consists of 17 residues. Germline V gives CDR1 SGHVS, CDR2 FNYEAQ. CDR3 DNA: TGTGCCAGCAGCTTACCCCAACTAGCGGGCACTACAGATACGCAGTATTTT. This translates into CASSLPQLAGTTDTQYF. Full variable domain (remainder filled in from reference TRBV7-6 and TRBJ2-3): GAGVSQSPRYKVTKRGQDVALRCDPISGHVSLYWYRQALGQGPEFLTYFNYEAQQDKSGLPNDRFSAERPEGSISTLTIQRTEQRDSAMYRCASSLPQLAGTTDTQYFGPGTRLTVL.

The chain joins TRBV11-2 to TRBJ1-5; 10 bases map to TRBD1. V shed 4 bases, J shed 6 bases, and the junction held 6 bases outside the gene matches. The V gene's germline CDR1 is SGHAT and CDR2 FQNNGV. The CDR3 totals 15 residues. CDR3 region: CASSSDRGRGQPQHF. The DNA for the CDR3 is TGTGCCAGCAGCTCAGACAGGGGGCGCGGTCAGCCCCAGCATTTT.

The chain has TRBV7-2 and TRBJ2-7, with D unresolved. The CDR3 runs to 13 residues. Germline values: CDR1 SGHTA, CDR2 FQGNSA. Deletions cut 4 bases from V and 6 bases from J, with 13 bases between. CDR3 coding DNA: TGTGCCAGCAGCTCCTATCCTTCCAGCGAGCAGTACTTC. This sequence encodes CASSSYPSSEQYF.

This clonotype was recorded a few times. This sequence joins TRBV10-1 and TRBJ2-3, with TRBD2 matching over 11 bases. The CDR3 loop spans 15 amino acids. The germline V gene has CDR1 WNHNN and CDR2 SYGVQD (reference sequence). J was trimmed by 4 bases and V by 3 bases; bases with no gene match: 3. CDR3 sequence (DNA): TGCGCCAGCAGTGACCTTAGCGGGGGGGCAGATACGCAGTATTTT. Protein sequence: CASSDLSGGADTQYF.

This clonotype was seen a few times. The CDR3 DNA is TGTGCCAGCAGTCCCCGTATGCAGCTGAACACTGAAGCTTTCTTT. The encoded protein is CASSPRMQLNTEAFF. The chain combines TRBV6-1 with TRBJ1-1; D remains ambiguous. With 5 bases removed from V and 0 bases from J, the gap between germline ends came to 13 bases. CDR1 is MNHNS and CDR2 is SASEGT in the germline V gene. This CDR3 has 15 residues.

The chain joins TRBV9 to TRBJ1-1, with TRBD1 matching 7 bases. V shed 3 bases, J shed 7 bases, and the junction held 9 bases outside the gene matches. From germline, CDR1 is SGDLS and CDR2 YYNGEE. The CDR3 runs 14 residues. CDR3 amino acids: CASSARDSFGEAFF. In DNA form, the CDR3 reads TGTGCCAGCAGCGCCAGGGACAGTTTCGGTGAAGCTTTCTTT.

This clonotype was counted at least ten times. J is TRBJ1-2 and V is TRBV5-6; 7 bases map to TRBD1. From germline, CDR1 is SGHDT and CDR2 YYEEEE. The V segment lost 3 bases and the J segment 7 bases; nucleotides outside the gene matches: 9. This CDR3 has 14 amino acids. CDR3 DNA sequence: TGTGCCAGCAGCTGGGGACAGAGCCACAGTGGCTACACCTTC. Translating gives CASSWGQSHSGYTF.

This clonotype was seen only a few times. The rearrangement uses TRBV19 and TRBJ1-4, with D perhaps TRBD1 (6 bases). V was trimmed by 5 bases and J by 7 bases, leaving 14 bases between them. The length of the CDR3 is 14 residues. Germline V gene data show CDR1 as LNHDA and CDR2 as SQIVND (reference sequence). The CDR3 loop reads CASSPRQVPEKLFF. For the CDR3, the DNA is TGTGCCAGTAGTCCTCGACAGGTTCCTGAAAAACTGTTTTTT.

The chain employs TRBV12-3 or TRBV12-4 and TRBJ2-3; 8 bases are a match to TRBD2. The CDR3 sequence is 15 residues long. Trimming at V came to 6 bases and at J to 5 bases, leaving 10 bases not matched to a gene. CDR3 sequence reads: CASSREGQVGDTQYF. The CDR3 region has the DNA TGTGCCAGCAGCCGGGAGGGCCAGGTCGGAGATACGCAGTATTTT.